The 5 T cell receptor beta chains below all came from one sample that was sequenced in a study of T-cell memory formation after mild COVID-19. TCRdb recomputed calls from the 5' RACE reads with MiXCR, one row per CDR3 protein. Seen here are under 110,000 distinct CDR3 sequences, roughly 12% observed once, and the top ten hold around 30%. The source material was PBMCs or a T cell subset sorted from them (not recorded which). The origin of the receptors is an adult woman who had mild COVID-19 (a few samples of this study predate the infection). Cell type and time point are not known.

Here the CDR3 DNA reads TGTGCCAGCAGTTACTCTGGCCCAGAGACCCAGTACTTC. Translated, it gives CASSYSGPETQYF. The chain combines TRBV6-5 with TRBJ2-5; the D is unclear. With 0 bases removed from V and 4 bases from J, the gap between germline ends came to 6 bases. The CDR3 has 13 amino acids. CDR1 MNHEY and CDR2 SVGAGI come from the germline V gene.

This clonotype was seen more than once but under ten times. The chain has TRBV29-1 and TRBJ2-7; D gene unclear. The CDR3 contains 13 residues. Germline V CDR1 and CDR2: SQVTM, ANQGSEA. The V gene lost 4 bases and the J gene lost 0 bases, with 10 bases spanning the gap. The CDR3 region has the DNA TGCAGCGTTGTCCCGGTGGACTCCTACGAGCAGTACTTC. Protein product: CSVVPVDSYEQYF.

The chain carries TRBV7-2 and TRBJ2-4; unclear D gene. CDR1 is SGHTA and CDR2 is FQGNSA in the germline V gene. Trimming left V 5 bases short and J 1 base short, with 3 bases between. The length of the CDR3 is 12 residues. The CDR3 sequence: CASSPAKNIQYF. The DNA for the CDR3 is TGTGCCAGCAGCCCGGCCAAAAACATTCAGTACTTC.

The chain uses TRBV27 and TRBJ1-2, with a weak D call TRBD1 (5 bases). The CDR3 is 14 residues long. V was clipped by 6 bases and J by 6 bases, with 17 bases between them. CDR1 is MNHEY and CDR2 is SMNVEV in the germline V gene (reference sequence). CDR3 amino acids: CASSLTSGSDGYTF. CDR3 sequence (DNA): TGTGCCAGCAGCCTAACATCAGGGTCTGATGGCTACACCTTC.

This clonotype appeared many times. The chain carries TRBV7-2 and TRBJ2-5, with 7 bases fitting TRBD1. The trim removed 1 base at V and 5 bases at J, leaving 7 bases unmatched. The CDR3 is made up of 15 amino acids. CDR1 and CDR2 (germline): SGHTA, FQGNSA. The CDR3 nucleotides read TGTGCCAGCAGCTTAGGAGAGACAGGGTGGGAGACCCAGTACTTC. This encodes CASSLGETGWETQYF.